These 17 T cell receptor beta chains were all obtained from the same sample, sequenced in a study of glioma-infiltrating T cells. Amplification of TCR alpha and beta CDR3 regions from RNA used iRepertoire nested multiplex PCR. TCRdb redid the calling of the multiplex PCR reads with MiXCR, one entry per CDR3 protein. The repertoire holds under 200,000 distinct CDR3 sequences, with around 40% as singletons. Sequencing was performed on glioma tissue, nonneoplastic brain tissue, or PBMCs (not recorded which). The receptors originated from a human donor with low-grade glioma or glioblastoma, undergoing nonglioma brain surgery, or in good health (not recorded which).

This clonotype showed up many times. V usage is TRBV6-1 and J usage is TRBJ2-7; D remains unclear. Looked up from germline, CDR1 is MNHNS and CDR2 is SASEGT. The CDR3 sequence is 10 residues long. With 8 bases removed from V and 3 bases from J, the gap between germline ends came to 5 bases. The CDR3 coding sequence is TGTGCCAGCTTCGACTACGAGCAGTACTTC. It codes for CASFDYEQYF.

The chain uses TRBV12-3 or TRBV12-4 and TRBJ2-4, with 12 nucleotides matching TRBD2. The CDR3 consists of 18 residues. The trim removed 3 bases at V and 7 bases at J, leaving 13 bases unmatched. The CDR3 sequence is CASSLFLTSGSLGNIQYF. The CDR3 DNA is TGTGCCAGCAGTTTGTTTTTGACTAGCGGGAGTCTCGGGAACATTCAGTACTTC.

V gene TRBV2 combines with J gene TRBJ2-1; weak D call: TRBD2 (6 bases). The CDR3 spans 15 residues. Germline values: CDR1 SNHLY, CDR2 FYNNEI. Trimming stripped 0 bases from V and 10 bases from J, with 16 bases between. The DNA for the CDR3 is TGTGCCAGCAGTGAAGCGGGGGGATGGACCTTGGAGCAGTTCTTC. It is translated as CASSEAGGWTLEQFF.

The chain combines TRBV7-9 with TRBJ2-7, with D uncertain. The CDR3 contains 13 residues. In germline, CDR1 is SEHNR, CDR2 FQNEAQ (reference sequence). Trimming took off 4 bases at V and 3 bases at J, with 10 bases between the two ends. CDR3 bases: TGTGCCAGCAGCTCGGCGGAGATCTACGAGCAGTACTTC. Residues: CASSSAEIYEQYF. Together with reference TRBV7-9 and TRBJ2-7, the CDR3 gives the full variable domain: DTGVSQNPRHKITKRGQNVTFRCDPISEHNRLYWYRQTLGQGPEFLTYFQNEAQLEKSRLLSDRFSAERPKGSFSTLEIQRTEQGDSAMYLCASSSAEIYEQYFGPGTRLTVT.

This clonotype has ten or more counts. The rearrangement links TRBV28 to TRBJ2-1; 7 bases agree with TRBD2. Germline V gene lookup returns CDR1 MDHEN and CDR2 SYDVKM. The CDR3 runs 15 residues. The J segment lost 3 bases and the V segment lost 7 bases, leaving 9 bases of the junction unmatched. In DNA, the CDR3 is TGTGCCAGCAACTCAAGGGCGGGGGTCTACAATGAGCAGTTCTTC. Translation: CASNSRAGVYNEQFF.

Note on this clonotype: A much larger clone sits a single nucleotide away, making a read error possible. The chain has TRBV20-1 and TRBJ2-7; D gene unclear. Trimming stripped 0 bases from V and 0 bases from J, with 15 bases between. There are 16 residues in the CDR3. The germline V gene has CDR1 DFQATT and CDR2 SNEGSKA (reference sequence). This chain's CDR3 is CSARDTASWSSYEQYF. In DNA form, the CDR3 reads TGCAGTGCTAGAGACACCGCTTCGTGGTCCTCCTACGAGCAGTACTTC.

CDR3 sequence reads: CASRDQEAPNEQFF. The CDR3 DNA follows: TGTGCCAGTAGAGACCAAGAGGCGCCCAATGAGCAGTTCTTC. The chain recombines TRBV19 with TRBJ2-1; no definite D call. The CDR3 runs 14 residues. V dropped 6 bases and J dropped 6 bases, with 15 bases sitting between them. CDR1 and CDR2 (germline): LNHDA, SQIVND (reference sequence).

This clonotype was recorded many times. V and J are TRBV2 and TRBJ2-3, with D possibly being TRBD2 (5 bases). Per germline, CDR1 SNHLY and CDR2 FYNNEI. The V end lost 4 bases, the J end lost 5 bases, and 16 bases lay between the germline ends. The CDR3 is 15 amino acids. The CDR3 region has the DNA TGTGCCAGCAGTGCGATCGGGATTCGAGGAGATACGCAGTATTTT. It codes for CASSAIGIRGDTQYF.

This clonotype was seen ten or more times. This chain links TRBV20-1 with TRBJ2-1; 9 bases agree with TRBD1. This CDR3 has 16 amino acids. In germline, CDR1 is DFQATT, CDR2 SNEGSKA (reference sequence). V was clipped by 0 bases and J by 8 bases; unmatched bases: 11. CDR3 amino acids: CSARDPQGALIDEQFF. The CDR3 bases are TGCAGTGCTAGAGACCCACAGGGGGCACTCATCGATGAGCAGTTCTTC.

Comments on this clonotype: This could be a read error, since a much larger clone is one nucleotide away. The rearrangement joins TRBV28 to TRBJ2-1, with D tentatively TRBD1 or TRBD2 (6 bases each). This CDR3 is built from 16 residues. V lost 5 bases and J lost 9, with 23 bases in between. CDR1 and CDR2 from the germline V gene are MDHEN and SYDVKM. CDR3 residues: CASSPQGSWRGSEQFF. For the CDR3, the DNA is TGTGCCAGCAGTCCCCAGGGGTCGTGGAGGGGGAGTGAGCAGTTCTTC.

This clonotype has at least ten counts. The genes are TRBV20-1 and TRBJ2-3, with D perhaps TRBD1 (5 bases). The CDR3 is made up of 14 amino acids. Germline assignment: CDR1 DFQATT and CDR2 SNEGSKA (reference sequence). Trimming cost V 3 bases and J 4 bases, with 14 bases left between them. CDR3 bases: TGCAGTGCTAGTCCGCCAGGGCAACCAGATACGCAGTATTTT. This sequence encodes CSASPPGQPDTQYF.

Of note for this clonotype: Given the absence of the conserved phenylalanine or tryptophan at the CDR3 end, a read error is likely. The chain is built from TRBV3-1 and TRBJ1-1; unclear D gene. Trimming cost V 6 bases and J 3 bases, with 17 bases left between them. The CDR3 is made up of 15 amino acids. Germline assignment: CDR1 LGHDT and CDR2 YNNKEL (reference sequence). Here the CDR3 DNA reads TGTGCCAGCAGACCCCTCGTGGGCGCCTACACTGAAGCTTTCTTG. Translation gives CASRPLVGAYTEAFL.

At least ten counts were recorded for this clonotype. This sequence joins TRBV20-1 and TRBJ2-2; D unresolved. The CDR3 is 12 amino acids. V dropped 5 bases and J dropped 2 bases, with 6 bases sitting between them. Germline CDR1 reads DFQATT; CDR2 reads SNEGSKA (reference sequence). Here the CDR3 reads CSAASNTGELFF. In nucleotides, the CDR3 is TGCAGTGCTGCCAGTAACACCGGGGAGCTGTTTTTT.

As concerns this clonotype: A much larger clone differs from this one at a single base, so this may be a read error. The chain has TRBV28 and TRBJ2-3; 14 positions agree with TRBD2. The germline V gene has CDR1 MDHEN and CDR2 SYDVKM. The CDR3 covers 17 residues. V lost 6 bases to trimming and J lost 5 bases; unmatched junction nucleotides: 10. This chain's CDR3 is CASREGTSGRIRDTQYF. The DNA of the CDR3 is TGTGCCAGCAGAGAGGGGACTAGCGGGAGAATTAGAGATACGCAGTATTTT.

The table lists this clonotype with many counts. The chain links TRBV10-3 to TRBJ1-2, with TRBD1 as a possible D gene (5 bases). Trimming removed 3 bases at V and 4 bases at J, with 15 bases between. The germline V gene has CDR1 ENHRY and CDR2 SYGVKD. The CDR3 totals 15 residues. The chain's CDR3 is CAISEQQTVLYGYTF. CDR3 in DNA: TGTGCCATCAGTGAACAGCAGACAGTACTCTATGGCTACACCTTC.

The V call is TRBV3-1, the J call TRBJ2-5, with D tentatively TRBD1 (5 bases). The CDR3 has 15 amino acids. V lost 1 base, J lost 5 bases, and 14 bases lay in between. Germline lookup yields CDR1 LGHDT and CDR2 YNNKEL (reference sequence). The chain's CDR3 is CASSQVLGLQETQYF. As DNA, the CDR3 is TGTGCCAGCAGCCAAGTCCTGGGGCTACAGGAGACCCAGTACTTC.

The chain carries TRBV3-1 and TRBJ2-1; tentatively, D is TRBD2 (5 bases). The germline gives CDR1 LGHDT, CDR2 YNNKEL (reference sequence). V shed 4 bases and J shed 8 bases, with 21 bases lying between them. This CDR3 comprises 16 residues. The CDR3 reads CASSPTKTSSFDEQFF. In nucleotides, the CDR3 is TGTGCCAGCAGCCCTACAAAAACTAGTAGTTTCGATGAGCAGTTCTTC.